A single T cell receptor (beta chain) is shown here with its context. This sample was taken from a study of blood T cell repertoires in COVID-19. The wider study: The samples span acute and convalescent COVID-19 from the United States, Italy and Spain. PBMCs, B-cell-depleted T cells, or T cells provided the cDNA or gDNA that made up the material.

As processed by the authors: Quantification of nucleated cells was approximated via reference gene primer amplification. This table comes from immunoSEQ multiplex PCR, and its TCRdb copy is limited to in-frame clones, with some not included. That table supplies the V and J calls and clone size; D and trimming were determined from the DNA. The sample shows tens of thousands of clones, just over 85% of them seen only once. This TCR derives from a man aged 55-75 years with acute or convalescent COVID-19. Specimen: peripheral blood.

The CDR3 DNA reads as TGTGCCAGCAGCGGCGGGACAGGGGTCTATGGCTACACCTTC. Translated, it gives CASSGGTGVYGYTF. This chain uses TRBV27 with TRBJ1-2, with 10 bases aligning to TRBD1. V lost 6 bases and J lost 4; bases outside the gene matches: 5. Germline loops: CDR1 MNHEY, CDR2 SMNVEV (reference sequence). CDR3 size: 14 residues.